This TCR beta chain was obtained from a study of Graves' ophthalmopathy and Graves' hyperthyroidism. Active ophthalmopathy (CAS at least 3, NOSPECS at least 4), lasting under 3 months. Pregnant or lactating patients and those with other autoimmune diseases or uncontrolled infections were excluded. PBMCs were obtained from approximately 10 ml of fresh peripheral blood. Regarding this clonotype: An end of the junction does not agree with germline; a read error may underlie this.

RNA transcripts were the source from which TCR beta CDR3 regions were amplified. First-round RT-PCR relied on HTBI primers, and a second-round multiplex PCR came next. TCRdb called the multiplex PCR reads again in MiXCR, with one record for every CDR3 protein. The sample has hundreds of thousands of distinct CDR3 sequences; roughly two fifths are singletons. The specimen was peripheral blood. This sequence originates from an adult man with Graves' ophthalmopathy.

CDR3 sequence reads: CASSHGGRGKLFF. In DNA, the CDR3 is TGTGCCAGCAGCCATGGCGGGAGGGGCAAACTGTTTTTT. The V and J genes are TRBV5-1 and TRBJ1-4, with D possibly matching TRBD1 (5 bases). The CDR3 has 13 residues. From germline, CDR1 is SGHRS and CDR2 YFSETQ.